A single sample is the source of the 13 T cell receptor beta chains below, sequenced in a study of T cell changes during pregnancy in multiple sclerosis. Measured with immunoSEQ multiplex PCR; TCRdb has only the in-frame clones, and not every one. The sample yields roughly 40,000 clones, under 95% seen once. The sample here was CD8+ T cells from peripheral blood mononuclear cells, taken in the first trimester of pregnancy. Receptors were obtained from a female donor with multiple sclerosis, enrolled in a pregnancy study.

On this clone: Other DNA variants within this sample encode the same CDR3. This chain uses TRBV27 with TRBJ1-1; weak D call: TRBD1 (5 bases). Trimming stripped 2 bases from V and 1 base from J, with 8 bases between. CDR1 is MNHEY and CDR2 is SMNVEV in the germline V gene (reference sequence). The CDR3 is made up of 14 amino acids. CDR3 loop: CASSLRGPNTEAFF. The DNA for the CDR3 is TGTGCCAGCAGTTTAAGGGGTCCGAACACTGAAGCTTTCTTT.

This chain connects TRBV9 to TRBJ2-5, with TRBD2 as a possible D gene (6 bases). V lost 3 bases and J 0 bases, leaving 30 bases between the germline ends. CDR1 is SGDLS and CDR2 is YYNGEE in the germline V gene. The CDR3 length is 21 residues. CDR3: CASSERSGISGVLGDQETQYF. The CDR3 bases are TGTGCCAGCAGCGAGAGATCCGGGATTAGCGGTGTTTTGGGGGACCAAGAGACCCAGTACTTC.

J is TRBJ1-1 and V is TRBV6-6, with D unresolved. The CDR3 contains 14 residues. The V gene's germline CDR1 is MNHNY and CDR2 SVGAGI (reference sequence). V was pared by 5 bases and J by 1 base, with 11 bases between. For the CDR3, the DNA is TGTGCCAGCAGTGGTCTCATGAGGAACACTGAAGCTTTCTTT. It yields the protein CASSGLMRNTEAFF.

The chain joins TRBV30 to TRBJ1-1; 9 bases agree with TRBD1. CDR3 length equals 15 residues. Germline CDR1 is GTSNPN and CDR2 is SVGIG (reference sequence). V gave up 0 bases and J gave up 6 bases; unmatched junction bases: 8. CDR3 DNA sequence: TGTGCCTGGAGTGTAGAGATCGACAGGGGGGCTGAAGCTTTCTTT. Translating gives CAWSVEIDRGAEAFF.

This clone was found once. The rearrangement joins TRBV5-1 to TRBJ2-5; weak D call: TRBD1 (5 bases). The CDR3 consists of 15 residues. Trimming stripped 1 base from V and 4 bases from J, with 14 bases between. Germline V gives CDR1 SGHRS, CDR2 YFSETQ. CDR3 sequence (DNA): TGCGCCAGCAGCTTGAGTCTTGACAGTGGAGAGACCCAGTACTTC. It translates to CASSLSLDSGETQYF.

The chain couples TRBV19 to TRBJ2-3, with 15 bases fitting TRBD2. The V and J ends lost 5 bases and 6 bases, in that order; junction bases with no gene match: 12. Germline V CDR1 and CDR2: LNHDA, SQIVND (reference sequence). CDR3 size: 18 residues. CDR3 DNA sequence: TGTGCCAGTAGTCCGCCCGGACTAGCGGGGGGGCTTGAGGATACGCAGTATTTT. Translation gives CASSPPGLAGGLEDTQYF.

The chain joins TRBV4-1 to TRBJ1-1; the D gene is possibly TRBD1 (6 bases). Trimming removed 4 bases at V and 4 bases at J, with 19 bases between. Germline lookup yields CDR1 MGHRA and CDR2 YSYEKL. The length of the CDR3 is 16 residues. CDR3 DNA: TGCGCCAGCAGCCGCCGAACAGGGCAGGGATCCACTGAAGCTTTCTTT. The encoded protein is CASSRRTGQGSTEAFF.

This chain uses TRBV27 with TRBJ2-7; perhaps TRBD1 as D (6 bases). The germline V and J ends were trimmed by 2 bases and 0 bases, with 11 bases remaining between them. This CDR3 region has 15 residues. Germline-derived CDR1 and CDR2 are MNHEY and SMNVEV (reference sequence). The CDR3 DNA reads TGTGCCAGCAGTTTACCAGGGGTCCCCTCCTACGAGCAGTACTTC. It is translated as CASSLPGVPSYEQYF.

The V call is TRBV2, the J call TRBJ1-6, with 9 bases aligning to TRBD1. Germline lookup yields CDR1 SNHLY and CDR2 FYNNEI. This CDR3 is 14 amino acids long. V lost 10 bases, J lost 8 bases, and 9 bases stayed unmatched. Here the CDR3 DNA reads TGTGCCAAAAAAGAGGGACAGGGTGATTCACCCCTCCACTTT. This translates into CAKKEGQGDSPLHF.

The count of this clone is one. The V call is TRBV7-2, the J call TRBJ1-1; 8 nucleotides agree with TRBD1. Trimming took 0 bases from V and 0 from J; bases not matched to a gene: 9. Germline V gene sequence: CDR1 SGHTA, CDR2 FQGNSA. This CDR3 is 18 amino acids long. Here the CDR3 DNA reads TGTGCCAGCAGCTTAGCTCCCTTAACAGGGGGAATGAACACTGAAGCTTTCTTT. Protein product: CASSLAPLTGGMNTEAFF.

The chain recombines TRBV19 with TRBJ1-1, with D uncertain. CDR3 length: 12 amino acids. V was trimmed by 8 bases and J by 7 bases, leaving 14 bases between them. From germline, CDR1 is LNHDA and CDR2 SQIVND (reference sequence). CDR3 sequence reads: CASRGPSGEAFF. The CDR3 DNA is TGTGCCAGTCGCGGTCCGTCGGGTGAAGCTTTCTTT.

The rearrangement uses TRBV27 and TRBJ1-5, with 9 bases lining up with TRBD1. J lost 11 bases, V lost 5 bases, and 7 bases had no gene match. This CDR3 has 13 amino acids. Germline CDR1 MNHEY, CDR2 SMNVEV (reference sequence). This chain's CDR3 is CASSPIQGATQHF. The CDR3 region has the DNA TGTGCCAGCAGTCCCATACAGGGGGCGACCCAGCATTTT.

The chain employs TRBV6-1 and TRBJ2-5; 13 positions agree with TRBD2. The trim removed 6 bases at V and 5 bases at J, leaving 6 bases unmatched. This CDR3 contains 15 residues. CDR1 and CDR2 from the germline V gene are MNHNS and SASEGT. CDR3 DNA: TGTGCCAGCAGCGCACTAGCGGGGGGGCCGGAGACCCAGTACTTC. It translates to CASSALAGGPETQYF.